A selection of T cell receptor beta chains follows, all from one sample in a study of blood T cell repertoires in COVID-19. The assay was immunoSEQ multiplex PCR, and TCRdb's table has in-frame clones only and misses some. The sample lists around 170,000 clones, about 87% occurring once. Material: peripheral blood. These TCRs come from a man in his 60s with acute or convalescent COVID-19. The CDR3 runs from the conserved cysteine through the conserved F or W. A D gene is named only where the DNA matches it firmly. Clone sizes are given selectively: once, few, many, or a class where the clone is expanded.

TRBV7-5	TRBJ2-4	-	-	TGTGCCAGAAGTAACCGGGACACCAAAGCCAAAAACATTCAGTACTTC	CARSNRDTKAKNIQYF
TRBV18	TRBJ1-2	TRBD1	-	TGTGCCAGCTCACCACGGGCCAGGGACAGCTATGGCTACACCTTC	CASSPRARDSYGYTF
TRBV10-3	TRBJ1-2	TRBD1	-	TGTGCCGCCAGGCCCTCTGACAGGGGCTATGGCTACACCTTC	CAARPSDRGYGYTF
TRBV25-1	TRBJ2-7	TRBD2	-	TGTGCCAGCAGTATTAGCGGGTCCTACGAGCAGTACTTC	CASSISGSYEQYF
TRBV5-1	TRBJ2-2	-	-	TGCGCCAGCAGCTTTAGGGGCCCTTTGGAGCTGTTTTTT	CASSFRGPLELFF
TRBV11-3	TRBJ1-1	TRBD1	-	TGTGCCAGCGGGACAGGCCGGAGCACTGAAGCTTTCTTT	CASGTGRSTEAFF
TRBV27	TRBJ1-4	-	-	TGTGCCAGCATTCTTAAAACCGGGACACGCGATGAAAAACTGTTTTTT	CASILKTGTRDEKLFF
TRBV5-1	TRBJ2-7	TRBD2	-	TGCGCCAGCAGCTTGGAGCTAGCGGGAGGGTCCGAGCAGTACTTC	CASSLELAGGSEQYF
TRBV20-1	TRBJ1-2	TRBD1	-	TGCAGTGCTAGTTGGAGTGACAGGGTTCATGGCTACACCTTC	CSASWSDRVHGYTF
TRBV7-9	TRBJ2-7	-	once	TGTGCCAGCAGCGCGGCCGTCGACGAGCAGTACTTC	CASSAAVDEQYF
TRBV11-2	TRBJ2-1	-	-	TGTGCCAGCAGCTCGTGGGGGGGCGGTGAGCAGTTCTTC	CASSSWGGGEQFF
TRBV27	TRBJ2-7	TRBD1	-	TGTGCCAGCAGTCCCGCGGGACAGGGTGGGTACGAGCAGTACTTC	CASSPAGQGGYEQYF
TRBV5-1	TRBJ1-4	-	-	TGCGCCAGCAGGACATCAACTAATGAAAAACTGTTTTTT	CASRTSTNEKLFF
TRBV11-2	TRBJ2-7	TRBD1	-	TGTGCCAGCAGCTTTCTCAGGGACAGGGTCTACGAGCAGTACTTC	CASSFLRDRVYEQYF
TRBV7-2	TRBJ2-3	TRBD2	once	TGTGCCAGCAGCTTACGGCTAGCGGGAGTCAAAGATACGCAGTATTTT	CASSLRLAGVKDTQYF
TRBV11-2	TRBJ1-1	TRBD1	-	TGTGCCAGCAGCCCGGGACAGGGAGGGAAGGTGAACACTGAAGCTTTCTTT	CASSPGQGGKVNTEAFF
TRBV5-1	TRBJ1-5	TRBD1	once	TGCGCCAGCAGAACAGGGGTTAATAGCAATCAGCCCCAGCATTTT	CASRTGVNSNQPQHF
TRBV7-2	TRBJ1-2	TRBD1	-	TGTGCCAGCAGCTTCGGCACCAGGGGGCATGTGGGCATGTACTATGGCTACACCTTC	CASSFGTRGHVGMYYGYTF
TRBV6-5	TRBJ1-2	-	-	TGTGCCAGCAACCCCACGAGGCTCGGCTATGGCTACACCTTC	CASNPTRLGYGYTF
TRBV11-2	TRBJ1-2	TRBD1	-	TGTGCCAGCAGCTTAGATCGAAGAGCAGGGGGCTATGGCTACACCTTC	CASSLDRRAGGYGYTF
TRBV10-3	TRBJ2-2	TRBD1	-	TGTGCCATCAGTTTGACAGGGCCGAACACCGGGGAGCTGTTTTTT	CAISLTGPNTGELFF
TRBV27	TRBJ2-5	-	-	TGTGCCAGCAGTTCTTTTGGTGCGGGCGAGACCCAGTACTTC	CASSSFGAGETQYF
TRBV12-3/TRBV12-4	TRBJ1-1	-	-	TGTGCCAGCAGTTTTCAGGGGACAGCTTTCTTT	CASSFQGTAFF
TRBV19	TRBJ1-1	-	-	TGTGCCAGTACTATGCAGGTCTCTCGCACTGAAGCTTTCTTT	CASTMQVSRTEAFF
TRBV3-1/TRBV3-2	TRBJ2-1	-	-	TGTGCCAGCAGCCCGTCGGACTTTTTAAATGAGCAGTTCTTC	CASSPSDFLNEQFF
TRBV18	TRBJ1-5	TRBD1	-	TGTGCCAGCTCTCTCGACAGGGACGGTCAGCCCCAGCATTTT	CASSLDRDGQPQHF
TRBV19	TRBJ2-1	-	-	TGTGCCAGTAGTATGGGAAGGGAGAATGAGCAGTTCTTC	CASSMGRENEQFF
TRBV20-1	TRBJ1-2	-	-	TGCAGTGCTAGTTCCCTGACTGAACCGAGCTATGGCTACACCTTC	CSASSLTEPSYGYTF
TRBV30	TRBJ1-4	-	-	TGTGCCTGGAGTAGGGGGGGGACGGCAACTAATGAAAAACTGTTTTTT	CAWSRGGTATNEKLFF
TRBV10-2	TRBJ2-5	TRBD1	-	TGCGCCAGCAGTGAGGGGGACAGGGGGCAAGAGACCCAGTACTTC	CASSEGDRGQETQYF
TRBV6-2/TRBV6-3	TRBJ2-7	TRBD1	-	TGTGCCAGCAGTTACAGGGGGCAGAGCTACGAGCAGTACTTC	CASSYRGQSYEQYF
TRBV2	TRBJ1-2	-	-	TGTGCCAGCAGTCAGGGGCCCCACTACGGGTATGGCTACACCTTC	CASSQGPHYGYGYTF
TRBV24-1	TRBJ1-1	TRBD1	-	TGTGCCACCGGGCTAGGACAGGGACCTCCTGAGCAGTTCTTT	CATGLGQGPPEQFF
TRBV18	TRBJ1-3	-	-	TGTGCCAGCTCGCTCCTACCCTTCTCTGGAAACACCATATATTTT	CASSLLPFSGNTIYF
TRBV11-2	TRBJ2-2	-	once	TGTGCCAGCAGCCTAAGACATGGGGCAACCGGGGAGCTGTTTTTT	CASSLRHGATGELFF
TRBV7-2	TRBJ2-1	-	few	TGTGCCAGCACCCGGGACACCTCCTACAATGAGCAGTTCTTC	CASTRDTSYNEQFF
TRBV10-3	TRBJ1-3	TRBD1	-	TGTGCCATCAGTGAGGGGACAGGGCACGGAAACACCATATATTTT	CAISEGTGHGNTIYF
TRBV24-1	TRBJ1-1	-	once	TGTGCCACCAGTGATGGGCGGAACACTGAAGCTTTCTTT	CATSDGRNTEAFF
TRBV15	TRBJ2-1	-	-	TGTGCCACCAGCAGAGTATCCCTAGCGTTTCGGAATGAGCAGTTCTTC	CATSRVSLAFRNEQFF
TRBV19	TRBJ1-6	-	-	TGTGCCAGTAGACCAGCGAGCTCCTATAATTCACCCCTCCACTTT	CASRPASSYNSPLHF
TRBV10-3	TRBJ1-5	TRBD1	-	TGTGCCATCAGTGAGTCGAGGACAGGGGAAAATCAGCCCCAGCATTTT	CAISESRTGENQPQHF
TRBV11-3	TRBJ2-7	TRBD1	-	TGTGCCAGCAGCTTAGGACAGGGGGCGCAGAACGAGCAGTACTTC	CASSLGQGAQNEQYF
TRBV3-1/TRBV3-2	TRBJ2-2	-	-	TGTGCCAGCAGCCAAGGGTTCGGGACTCTAAACACCGGGGAGCTGTTTTTT	CASSQGFGTLNTGELFF
TRBV19	TRBJ1-3	-	few	TGTGCCAGTAGTATGTCGGGGTATACTGGAAACACCATATATTTT	CASSMSGYTGNTIYF
TRBV29-1	TRBJ1-4	-	-	TGCAGCGTGCCAATCGGTCCGAGTGAAAAACTGTTTTTT	CSVPIGPSEKLFF
TRBV18	TRBJ1-2	TRBD1	-	TGTGCCAGCTCACCAGACGGGACAGATAATGGCTACACCTTC	CASSPDGTDNGYTF
TRBV7-9	TRBJ2-1	TRBD2	-	TGTGCCAGCAGCTTAGGAGCTAGCGGGGTCTCCTACAATGAGCAGTTCTTC	CASSLGASGVSYNEQFF
TRBV2	TRBJ1-5	-	once	TGTGCCAGCAAACGGTATAGCAATCAGCCCCAGCATTTT	CASKRYSNQPQHF
TRBV6-5	TRBJ1-6	TRBD1	-	TGTGCCAGCAGTTACGGGGGACAGCTAAATTCACCCCTCCACTTT	CASSYGGQLNSPLHF
TRBV3-1/TRBV3-2	TRBJ2-7	-	few	TGTGCCAGCAGCGCTGGACACCCGATAAGCTCCTACGAGCAGTACTTC	CASSAGHPISSYEQYF
TRBV27	TRBJ1-2	-	-	TGTGCCAGCAGTCCTCGACAGGCCCTCGGAGGCTACACCTTC	CASSPRQALGGYTF
TRBV3-1/TRBV3-2	TRBJ2-3	TRBD2	few	TGTGCCAGCAGCCAAGGGATAGCGGGGGGGCCTTTTACTGGGGATACGCAGTATTTT	CASSQGIAGGPFTGDTQYF
TRBV19	TRBJ1-2	-	-	TGTGCCAGTAGTATAGGAGGGCCAGGCGCTTCCTATGGCTACACCTTC	CASSIGGPGASYGYTF
TRBV5-6	TRBJ1-1	-	-	TGTGCCAGCAGCTCCCCGCGTATCTTGAACACTGAAGCTTTCTTT	CASSSPRILNTEAFF
TRBV6-5	TRBJ2-3	TRBD1	-	TGTGCCAGCAGTCTGCGACAGGGTATGCCAGATACGCAGTATTTT	CASSLRQGMPDTQYF
TRBV18	TRBJ2-5	-	-	TGTGCCAGCTCCGGGACTCTACAAGAGACCCAGTACTTC	CASSGTLQETQYF
TRBV14	TRBJ1-1	-	-	TGTGCCAGCAGCCACCTAGGTACGGGAGGGATGACTGAAGCTTTCTTT	CASSHLGTGGMTEAFF
TRBV12-3/TRBV12-4	TRBJ1-2	TRBD1	-	TGTGCCAGCAGTCTCAGGGGGCGAGGTGGCTACACCTTC	CASSLRGRGGYTF